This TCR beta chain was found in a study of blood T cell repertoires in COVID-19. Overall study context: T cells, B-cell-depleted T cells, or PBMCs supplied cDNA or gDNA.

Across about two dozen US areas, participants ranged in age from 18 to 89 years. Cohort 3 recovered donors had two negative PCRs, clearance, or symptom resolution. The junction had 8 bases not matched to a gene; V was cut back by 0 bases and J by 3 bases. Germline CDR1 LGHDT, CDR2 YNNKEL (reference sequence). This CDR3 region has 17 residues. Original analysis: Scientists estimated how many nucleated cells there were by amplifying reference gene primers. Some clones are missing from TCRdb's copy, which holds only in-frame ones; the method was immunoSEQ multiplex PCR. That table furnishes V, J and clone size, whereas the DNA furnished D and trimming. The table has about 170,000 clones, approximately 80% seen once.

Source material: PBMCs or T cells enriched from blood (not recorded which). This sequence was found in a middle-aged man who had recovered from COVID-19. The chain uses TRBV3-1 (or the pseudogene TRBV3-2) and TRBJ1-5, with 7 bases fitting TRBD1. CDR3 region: CASSQDVGGGYNQPQHF. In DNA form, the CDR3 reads TGTGCCAGCAGCCAAGACGTAGGAGGGGGCTACAATCAGCCCCAGCATTTT.